Below, 26 T cell receptor beta chains from the same sample are listed, as sequenced in a study of cytomegalovirus exposure and HLA in healthy donors (dated by TCRdb to about 2017). Library preparation was by the immunoSEQ multiplex PCR assay. What TCRdb holds here is the immuneACCESS table cut down to in-frame rearrangements. Part of the clones is not present; checked against another copy, under half of the missing clones reflect an unresolved V gene, and the others are unexplained. For this sample there are 180,000 or so clones; more than 75% appear just once. The ten biggest clones cover 7.2% of the sample. Sequenced: PBMCs. The receptors here all came from a man aged 30 to 45 in good health and CMV-seropositive.

The V call is TRBV5-6, the J call TRBJ2-6; no firm D call. The CDR3 contains 15 residues. V was clipped by 5 bases and J by 0 bases, with 9 bases between them. Germline-derived CDR1 and CDR2 are SGHDT and YYEEEE. The CDR3 nucleotides read TGTGCCAGCAGTCGGAGCCTCTCTGGGGCCAACGTCCTGACTTTC. As protein: CASSRSLSGANVLTF.

The chain recombines TRBV15 with TRBJ1-4; a possible D gene is TRBD1 (5 bases). The V end lost 9 bases, the J end lost 3 bases, and 17 bases lay between the germline ends. This CDR3 has 15 residues. CDR1 is LNHNV and CDR2 is YYDKDF in the germline V gene (reference sequence). The DNA of the CDR3 is TGTGCCACTGAACGGCGGGGGTGGGCTAATGAAAAACTGTTTTTT. It codes for CATERRGWANEKLFF.

This clone was observed once. The gene calls are TRBV6-5 and TRBJ1-2; D is uncertain. This CDR3 is built from 15 residues. V was clipped by 0 bases and J by 7 bases, with 15 bases between them. Germline CDR1 reads MNHEY; CDR2 reads SVGAGI. The DNA of the CDR3 is TGTGCCAGCAGTTACTCGACGGGCGGCCCGGCTGGCTACACCTTC. Protein sequence: CASSYSTGGPAGYTF.

The chain employs TRBV27 and TRBJ1-5, with a tentative D call TRBD1 (6 bases). Germline assignment: CDR1 MNHEY and CDR2 SMNVEV (reference sequence). This CDR3 contains 14 residues. Trimming took off 6 bases at V and 2 bases at J, with 11 bases between the two ends. CDR3 DNA: TGTGCCAGCAGACTAGGGGGGGGCAATCAGCCCCAGCATTTT. Amino acid sequence: CASRLGGGNQPQHF.

The CDR3 coding sequence is TGTGCCAGCAGCTTAGTGCATTCCAGGGTCGGCACTGAAGCTTTCTTT. It codes for CASSLVHSRVGTEAFF. The rearrangement links TRBV7-2 to TRBJ1-1; possible D gene TRBD1, 5 bases. V dropped 1 base and J dropped 4 bases, with 16 bases sitting between them. The CDR3 spans 16 residues. Germline loops: CDR1 SGHTA, CDR2 FQGNSA.

The CDR3 protein is CASSSGQGYGYTF. In DNA, the CDR3 is TGTGCCAGCAGCTCCGGACAGGGCTATGGCTACACCTTC. This sequence joins TRBV6-5 and TRBJ1-2; 8 nucleotides match TRBD1. The CDR3 has 13 residues. Germline trimming cut 6 bases from V and 4 bases from J; bases unmatched to any gene: 4. CDR1 MNHEY and CDR2 SVGAGI come from the germline V gene.

This clone appeared a single time. This rearrangement joins TRBV28 to TRBJ2-2; 7 bases map to TRBD2. The CDR3 extends over 16 amino acids. J was trimmed by 5 bases and V by 3 bases; bases with no gene match: 9. The germline CDR1 and CDR2 sequences are MDHEN and SYDVKM. In nucleotides, the CDR3 is TGTGCCAGCAGTTTTCTCCGGGAGGATATAACCGGGGAGCTGTTTTTT. This codes for CASSFLREDITGELFF.

The chain combines TRBV29-1 with TRBJ2-7, with 11 bases fitting TRBD1. This CDR3 is 13 amino acids long. V dropped 3 bases and J dropped 6; count of bases not matched to a gene: 4. The germline V gene encodes CDR1 SQVTM and CDR2 ANQGSEA. Here the CDR3 DNA reads TGCAGCGTTGAGTGGACAGGGGGCGGCGAGCAGTACTTC. As protein: CSVEWTGGGEQYF.

The rearrangement uses TRBV6-1 and TRBJ2-1, with a possible D match to TRBD1 (5 bases). V lost 6 bases to trimming and J lost 2 bases, with 11 bases between them. In germline, CDR1 is MNHNS, CDR2 SASEGT. The CDR3 has 14 residues. CDR3 region: CASSGGHPYNEQFF. CDR3 coding DNA: TGTGCCAGCAGCGGCGGACATCCCTACAATGAGCAGTTCTTC.

The V call is TRBV10-3, the J call TRBJ2-1, with D tentatively TRBD1 (6 bases). Germline V gene sequence: CDR1 ENHRY, CDR2 SYGVKD. The CDR3 sequence is 15 residues long. The germline V and J ends were trimmed by 2 bases and 6 bases, with 14 bases remaining between them. CDR3 DNA sequence: TGTGCCATCAGTGAGGAGGAACAGGGTGGCAATGAGCAGTTCTTC. Amino acid sequence: CAISEEEQGGNEQFF.

This clone was counted a single time. The rearrangement joins TRBV19 to TRBJ1-5, with D unclear. Trimming pared 1 base from V and 4 bases from J, leaving 11 bases between. Per the germline V gene, CDR1 is LNHDA and CDR2 is SQIVND (reference sequence). CDR3 size: 15 residues. Here the CDR3 DNA reads TGTGCCAGTAGTATAGGGTTGCGTGAAAATCAGCCCCAGCATTTT. Its protein product is CASSIGLRENQPQHF.

The chain has TRBV27 and TRBJ2-1; D tentatively fits TRBD1 or TRBD2 (6 bases each). The CDR3 extends over 14 amino acids. The germline CDR1 and CDR2 sequences are MNHEY and SMNVEV (reference sequence). The ends were cut back, 6 bases at V and 5 bases at J, with 14 bases in the middle. The CDR3, as DNA: TGTGCCAGCAGCCCTCTGGGGGGCAACAATGAGCAGTTCTTC. Amino acid sequence: CASSPLGGNNEQFF.

The chain is built from TRBV6-6 and TRBJ2-2; 7 nucleotides align to TRBD1. Germline trimming cut 2 bases from V and 1 base from J; bases unmatched to any gene: 1. The CDR3 extends over 15 amino acids. Germline loops: CDR1 MNHNY, CDR2 SVGAGI (reference sequence). The CDR3 sequence is CASSYGTVNTGELFF. As DNA, the CDR3 is TGTGCCAGCAGTTACGGGACAGTGAACACCGGGGAGCTGTTTTTT.

This clone was observed a single time. J is TRBJ2-2 and V is TRBV6-5; 9 bases match TRBD1. The trim removed 7 bases at V and 5 bases at J, leaving 5 bases unmatched. CDR1 MNHEY and CDR2 SVGAGI come from the germline V gene. The CDR3 covers 14 residues. CDR3: CASKDRGWTGELFF. The CDR3, as DNA: TGTGCCAGCAAGGACAGGGGATGGACCGGGGAGCTGTTTTTT.

The V gene is TRBV4-3, the J gene TRBJ1-6, with TRBD1 matching over 8 bases. The V gene's germline CDR1 is LGHNA and CDR2 YSLEER. The CDR3 consists of 14 residues. Unmatched junction bases numbered 2, after V lost 0 bases and J lost 10 bases. This chain's CDR3 is CASSQEQGDSPLHF. The CDR3 nucleotides are TGCGCCAGCAGCCAAGAACAGGGGGACTCACCCCTCCACTTT.

This clone appeared a single time. J is TRBJ2-2 and V is TRBV6-5; 11 bases are shared with TRBD1. Germline lookup yields CDR1 MNHEY and CDR2 SVGAGI. The CDR3 spans 15 residues. Trimming took 5 bases from V and 4 from J; bases not matched to a gene: 3. The CDR3 reads CASSRDRGVTGELFF. CDR3 in DNA: TGTGCCAGCAGTAGGGACAGGGGGGTCACCGGGGAGCTGTTTTTT.

The chain links TRBV7-9 to TRBJ2-7; TRBD2 matches at 7 bases. V was pared by 2 bases and J by 2 bases, with 9 bases of the junction left unmatched. The CDR3 sequence is 16 residues long. Germline values: CDR1 SEHNR, CDR2 FQNEAQ (reference sequence). The CDR3 nucleotides are TGTGCCAGCAGCTTACCGCAAGCGGGGTTCACCTACGAGCAGTACTTC. Protein product: CASSLPQAGFTYEQYF.

V gene TRBV28 combines with J gene TRBJ1-5; 10 bases match TRBD1. In germline, CDR1 is MDHEN, CDR2 SYDVKM. The CDR3 covers 14 residues. The trim removed 5 bases at V and 7 bases at J, leaving 5 bases unmatched. CDR3 region: CASSPTGGVQPQHF. DNA for the CDR3: TGTGCCAGCAGTCCGACAGGGGGCGTCCAGCCCCAGCATTTT.

The gene calls are TRBV5-1 and TRBJ1-1, with 12 bases that match TRBD1. Looked up from germline, CDR1 is SGHRS and CDR2 is YFSETQ. The V segment lost 2 bases and the J segment 2 bases; nucleotides outside the gene matches: 7. This CDR3 region has 17 residues. This CDR3 is CASSLPGTGGTNTEAFF. The CDR3 region has the DNA TGCGCCAGCAGCTTACCCGGGACAGGGGGCACAAACACTGAAGCTTTCTTT.

This clone was picked up a small number of times. The CDR3 DNA is TGTGCCAGCAGCGGTCTCGCCGGGGGGACCGCAGATACGCAGTATTTT. Residues: CASSGLAGGTADTQYF. V is TRBV9 and J is TRBJ2-3; TRBD2 agrees at 7 bases. The CDR3 is made up of 16 amino acids. Germline loops: CDR1 SGDLS, CDR2 YYNGEE. J gave up 4 bases and V 3 bases, and 11 bases lay outside the gene matches.

V is TRBV9 and J is TRBJ2-1, with 7 bases identical to TRBD2. Trimming took 1 base from V and 6 from J; bases not matched to a gene: 4. Germline CDR1 and CDR2: SGDLS and YYNGEE. This CDR3 has 14 residues. CDR3: CASSVLAEGNEQFF. Written as DNA, the CDR3 is TGTGCCAGCAGCGTACTAGCGGAGGGCAATGAGCAGTTCTTC.

This chain uses TRBV28 with TRBJ2-7, with D possibly being TRBD1 (5 bases). This CDR3 contains 14 residues. Trimming left V 8 bases short and J 0 bases short, with 14 bases between. Germline V gives CDR1 MDHEN, CDR2 SYDVKM. The CDR3 DNA is TGTGCCAGCCATAATATCGACAGCTCCTACGAGCAGTACTTC. Amino acid sequence: CASHNIDSSYEQYF.

The table lists this clone with a count of one. The CDR3 DNA is TGTGCCAGCAGTTCAGGGGGGACTTATGGCTACACCTTC. This translates into CASSSGGTYGYTF. The chain is built from TRBV7-9 and TRBJ1-2; 7 bases fit TRBD1. Trimming took 6 bases from V and 5 from J; bases not matched to a gene: 6. This CDR3 is built from 13 residues. Germline V gene data show CDR1 as SEHNR and CDR2 as FQNEAQ (reference sequence).

The chain joins TRBV15 to TRBJ1-1; a weak D match, TRBD1 (6 bases). The germline CDR1 and CDR2 sequences are LNHNV and YYDKDF (reference sequence). With 3 bases removed from V and 1 base from J, the gap between germline ends came to 12 bases. CDR3 length equals 15 residues. The CDR3 sequence: CATSRSRTANTEAFF. The CDR3 DNA sequence: TGTGCCACCAGCAGGAGCCGGACAGCGAACACTGAAGCTTTCTTT.

The V gene is TRBV30, the J gene TRBJ1-2; 7 bases line up with TRBD1. Germline CDR1 and CDR2: GTSNPN and SVGIG (reference sequence). V trimming: 0 bases; J trimming: 6 bases; junction bases outside the gene matches: 4. This CDR3 contains 13 residues. The CDR3 nucleotides are TGTGCCTGGAGTGTATACCAGGGGGATGGCTACACCTTC. Its protein product is CAWSVYQGDGYTF.

In this sample, this clone turned up once. This rearrangement joins TRBV6-5 to TRBJ1-2; D perhaps matches TRBD1 (5 bases). Trimming shortened V by 2 bases and J by 1 base, and 5 bases separated the two germline ends. The CDR3 contains 13 residues. CDR1 is MNHEY and CDR2 is SVGAGI in the germline V gene. The CDR3 protein is CASSYGGNYGYTF. Written as DNA, the CDR3 is TGTGCCAGCAGTTACGGGGGTAACTATGGCTACACCTTC.